Below, 9 T cell receptor beta chains from the same sample are listed, as sequenced in a study of post-analysis software for immune sequencing data. Overall study results and limits: TRBV segments more frequent in patients than in controls numbered five and included TRBV5-6, TRBV5-1 and TRBV20-1.

Unique molecular identifiers were carried by the TCR beta cDNA libraries. Using its own MiXCR run on the PCR reads, TCRdb lists one record per CDR3 protein. The sample has some 700,000 distinct CDR3 sequences; roughly three fifths are singletons. These receptors lack a known antigen. Sequencing input: blood. All receptors derive from a girl aged 2-15 years with multiple sclerosis.

The chain is built from TRBV20-1 and TRBJ2-3, with 8 nucleotides matching TRBD2. Germline trimming cut 6 bases from V and 4 bases from J; bases unmatched to any gene: 15. Per germline, CDR1 DFQATT and CDR2 SNEGSKA (reference sequence). The CDR3 runs 16 residues. The CDR3 sequence is CSAHGAIAGTADTQYF. In DNA form, the CDR3 reads TGCAGTGCCCATGGGGCCATAGCGGGGACGGCAGATACGCAGTATTTT.

V gene TRBV18 combines with J gene TRBJ1-1; 10 nucleotides align to TRBD1. CDR3 size: 14 residues. The ends lost 6 bases at V and 3 bases at J; junction bases unmatched: 4. Looked up from germline, CDR1 is KGHSH and CDR2 is LQKENI. The CDR3 region is CASSRTGGDTEAFF. As DNA, the CDR3 is TGTGCCAGCTCCCGGACAGGGGGAGACACTGAAGCTTTCTTT.

The rearrangement links TRBV29-1 to TRBJ1-2; D might be TRBD1 (6 bases). CDR1 and CDR2 from the germline V gene are SQVTM and ANQGSEA. V lost 6 bases and J 4 bases, leaving 15 bases between the germline ends. The CDR3 is 13 amino acids. The CDR3 loop is CSVGTGTPYGYTF. The CDR3 DNA reads TGCAGCGTAGGAACAGGGACTCCCTATGGCTACACCTTC.

The rearrangement links TRBV20-1 to TRBJ2-3; TRBD2 matches 8 bases. The CDR3 runs to 14 residues. CDR1 and CDR2 (germline): DFQATT, SNEGSKA (reference sequence). V lost 3 bases to trimming and J lost 5 bases; unmatched junction nucleotides: 7. CDR3: CSARFGGGGDTQYF. CDR3 in DNA: TGCAGTGCTAGGTTCGGGGGGGGCGGAGATACGCAGTATTTT.

There are many counts of this clonotype. The chain uses TRBV7-9 and TRBJ1-1; D remains ambiguous. CDR1 is SEHNR and CDR2 is FQNEAQ in the germline V gene (reference sequence). V was cut by 6 bases and J by 0 bases, with 11 bases left in between. CDR3 size: 14 residues. The CDR3 loop is CASSPGRLNTEAFF. The CDR3 DNA is TGTGCCAGCAGTCCCGGACGGTTGAACACTGAAGCTTTCTTT.

This clonotype was recorded a few times. The V call is TRBV10-3, the J call TRBJ2-5; a possible D gene is TRBD1 (5 bases). The V gene's germline CDR1 is ENHRY and CDR2 SYGVKD. The V end lost 5 bases, the J end lost 5 bases, and 18 bases lay between the germline ends. The CDR3 covers 15 residues. CDR3 coding DNA: TGTGCCATCAGTCGTTGGGGCACGGGTATGGAGACCCAGTACTTC. It translates to CAISRWGTGMETQYF.

In the case of this clonotype: The germline gene is not matched at one end of the junction; a read error may be the cause. This chain links TRBV20-1 with TRBJ2-1; D unresolved. The CDR3 is 15 residues long. Per the germline V gene, CDR1 is DFQATT and CDR2 is SNEGSKA (reference sequence). CDR3 in amino acids: CSARDSRNSCNEQFF. CDR3 bases: TGCAGTGCTAGAGATTCCCGGAACTCCTGCAATGAGCAGTTCTTC.

This clonotype has only a few counts. The genes are TRBV5-1 and TRBJ2-5; TRBD1 aligns across 11 bases. The assigned J gene may be wrong: the sequence end matches TRBJ2-7 better. Germline V gene sequence: CDR1 SGHRS, CDR2 YFSETQ. This CDR3 region has 15 residues. In DNA form, the CDR3 reads TGCGCCAGTAGTTGGACCGGGACAGGGGGGGGCGAGCAGTACTTC. Its translation is CASSWTGTGGGEQYF.

This chain joins TRBV6-5 and TRBJ1-2, with a possible D match to TRBD1 (6 bases). V was pared by 6 bases and J by 8 bases, with 16 bases between. Germline CDR1 and CDR2: MNHEY and SVGAGI. This CDR3 has 13 amino acids. The CDR3 reads CASSQAGAGGYTF. Here the CDR3 DNA reads TGTGCCAGCAGCCAGGCGGGGGCGGGGGGCTACACCTTC.